This TCR beta chain was sequenced in a study of OX40 agonist ivuxolimab in advanced cancers. This clone appeared a few times. The study sampled blood at baseline, cycle 4 day 1, and cycle 7 day 1. CDR1 is SGHVS and CDR2 is FQNEAQ in the germline V gene. V lost 7 bases to trimming and J lost 5 bases; unmatched junction nucleotides: 12. This CDR3 contains 16 residues. Data came from immunoSEQ multiplex PCR; TCRdb stores just in-frame clones and leaves some out. The data hold about 61,000 clones, with roughly 90% observed a single time. The chain carries TRBV7-8 and TRBJ1-5, with 9 bases fitting TRBD1. The clonotype was recovered from an adult with an advanced solid tumor such as melanoma, head and neck, liver or kidney cancer. Source: CD4+ or CD8+ T cells sorted from blood, taken in a trial of the OX40 agonist ivuxolimab. The DNA of the CDR3 is TGTGCCAGCACCCAAGGGATACAGGGGGCAGATCAGCCCCAGCATTTT. Translated, it gives CASTQGIQGADQPQHF.